Following are 10 T cell receptor beta chains from one sample sequenced in a study of blood T cell repertoires in COVID-19. TCRdb's copy holds only in-frame clones and misses some; the assay was immunoSEQ multiplex PCR. The top ten hold approximately 5% of the sample, which has about 220,000 clones, around 83% seen once. Sequencing input: peripheral blood. The receptors derive from a woman in her 70s with COVID-19, enrolled during active disease.

J is TRBJ1-1 and V is TRBV3-1 (or the pseudogene TRBV3-2); a weak D match, TRBD1 (5 bases). From germline, CDR1 is LGHDT and CDR2 YNNKEL (reference sequence). The CDR3 covers 12 residues. The V end lost 5 bases, the J end lost 7 bases, and 11 bases lay between the germline ends. CDR3 coding DNA: TGTGCCAGCAGCTACCGGGGGAGTGAAGCTTTCTTT. Its translation: CASSYRGSEAFF.

V gene TRBV9 combines with J gene TRBJ2-1; 9 positions match TRBD2. The CDR3 consists of 15 residues. Germline CDR1 is SGDLS and CDR2 is YYNGEE. J gave up 0 bases and V 3 bases, and 1 base lay outside the gene matches. DNA for the CDR3: TGTGCCAGCAGCGGTAGCGGGAGCTCCTACAATGAGCAGTTCTTC. Translation gives CASSGSGSSYNEQFF.

J is TRBJ2-3 and V is TRBV28, with 10 positions matching TRBD2. Trimming removed 1 base from V and 5 bases from J; junction bases left unmatched: 15. Germline values: CDR1 MDHEN, CDR2 SYDVKM. The CDR3 length is 19 residues. Here the CDR3 reads CASSLSSIGLAGAQDTQYF. The CDR3 nucleotides are TGTGCCAGCAGTTTATCGAGTATTGGCCTAGCGGGAGCCCAAGATACGCAGTATTTT. Together with reference TRBV28 and TRBJ2-3, the CDR3 gives the full variable domain: DVKVTQSSRYLVKRTGEKVFLECVQDMDHENMFWYRQDPGLGLRLIYFSYDVKMKEKGDIPEGYSVSREKKERFSLILESASTNQTSMYLCASSLSSIGLAGAQDTQYFGPGTRLTVL.

The chain is built from TRBV30 and TRBJ1-5; D not resolved. This CDR3 has 13 amino acids. The germline CDR1 and CDR2 sequences are GTSNPN and SVGIG (reference sequence). Trimming stripped 3 bases from V and 6 bases from J, with 12 bases between. The CDR3 nucleotides read TGTGCCTGGAGCGAGGAGGGAACTCAGCCCCAGCATTTT. Its translation: CAWSEEGTQPQHF.

This sequence joins TRBV29-1 and TRBJ2-1, with 10 bases identical to TRBD2. This CDR3 has 14 residues. Germline values: CDR1 SQVTM, CDR2 ANQGSEA. V was pared by 3 bases and J by 15 bases, with 14 bases of the junction left unmatched. CDR3 in amino acids: CSVDTSPSGSRAFF. The CDR3 DNA sequence: TGCAGCGTTGACACGTCGCCTAGCGGGAGTAGGGCGTTCTTC.

This rearrangement joins TRBV18 to TRBJ1-1; 7 bases match TRBD1. With 4 bases clipped from V and 1 base from J, the junction kept 3 bases outside the gene matches. Germline CDR1 KGHSH, CDR2 LQKENI. The CDR3 sequence is 14 residues long. CDR3 DNA sequence: TGTGCCAGCTCACTTGGACAGGAGAACACTGAAGCTTTCTTT. Translation: CASSLGQENTEAFF.

The chain has TRBV15 and TRBJ2-1; 9 nucleotides line up with TRBD2. Germline V lookup: CDR1 LNHNV, CDR2 YYDKDF (reference sequence). Trimming at V came to 4 bases and at J to 6 bases, leaving 7 bases not matched to a gene. The CDR3 is made up of 15 amino acids. CDR3 coding DNA: TGTGCCACCAGCATAACGGGACTAGCCTTCAATGAGCAGTTCTTC. Amino acid sequence: CATSITGLAFNEQFF.

The gene calls are TRBV7-9 and TRBJ1-1; D is perhaps TRBD1 (5 bases). This CDR3 comprises 15 residues. CDR1 and CDR2 (germline): SEHNR, FQNEAQ (reference sequence). V lost 1 base, J lost 1 base, and 10 bases lay in between. The CDR3 nucleotides read TGTGCCAGCAGCTTAGAGGGACTGAAGAACACTGAAGCTTTCTTT. Its protein product is CASSLEGLKNTEAFF. The variable domain in full, completed from reference TRBV7-9 and TRBJ1-1, reads DTGVSQNPRHKITKRGQNVTFRCDPISEHNRLYWYRQTLGQGPEFLTYFQNEAQLEKSRLLSDRFSAERPKGSFSTLEIQRTEQGDSAMYLCASSLEGLKNTEAFFGQGTRLTVV.

This clone was counted once. The genes are TRBV6-5 and TRBJ2-3; no firm D call. V was trimmed by 8 bases and J by 3 bases, leaving 18 bases between them. The CDR3 consists of 15 residues. The germline V gene has CDR1 MNHEY and CDR2 SVGAGI. Here the CDR3 reads CASAILSRPTDTQYF. The CDR3, as DNA: TGTGCCAGCGCCATACTCTCACGTCCTACAGATACGCAGTATTTT.

The rearrangement joins TRBV3-1 (or the pseudogene TRBV3-2) to TRBJ1-6; weak D call: TRBD1 (5 bases). This CDR3 is built from 15 residues. The germline V and J ends were trimmed by 6 bases and 5 bases, with 14 bases remaining between them. The germline CDR1 and CDR2 sequences are LGHDT and YNNKEL (reference sequence). This chain's CDR3 is CASRPPTGDNSPLHF. The CDR3, as DNA: TGTGCCAGCAGGCCCCCTACAGGTGATAATTCACCCCTCCACTTT.